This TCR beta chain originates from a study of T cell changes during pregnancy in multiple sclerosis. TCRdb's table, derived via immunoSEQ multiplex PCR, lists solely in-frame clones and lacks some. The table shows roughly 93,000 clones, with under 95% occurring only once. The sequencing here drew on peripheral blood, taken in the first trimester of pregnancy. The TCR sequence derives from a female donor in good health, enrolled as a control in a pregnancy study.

CDR3 DNA sequence: TGTGCCAGCAGCTTGAGGGGACAGGGACGTTACGAGCAGTACTTC. Translating it yields CASSLRGQGRYEQYF. This rearrangement joins TRBV5-6 to TRBJ2-7; 9 nucleotides line up with TRBD1. The CDR3 is 15 amino acids. CDR1 is SGHDT, CDR2 YYEEEE, per germline. V lost 1 base and J lost 4; bases outside the gene matches: 6.